The next 20 T cell receptor beta chains were all read from a single sample in a study of response to subunit inactivated influenza vaccine. From the RT-PCR reads, TCRdb called clonotypes with MiXCR, one entry per CDR3 protein. The data contain around 480,000 distinct CDR3 sequences, approximately 10% of them seen just once; the ten biggest clones take up less than 15%. Source: PBMCs from blood, taken 45 days after vaccination. These receptors were taken from a man aged 45-65 years who received an inactivated influenza vaccine.

This clonotype was seen more than once but under ten times. This chain uses TRBV20-1 with TRBJ1-6; D is possibly TRBD1 (5 bases). The V and J ends lost 4 bases and 7 bases respectively, with 11 bases between them. Per germline, CDR1 DFQATT and CDR2 SNEGSKA (reference sequence). The CDR3 is 13 amino acids. CDR3 coding DNA: TGCAGTGCTACGGGACCGCGGAATTCACCCCTCCACTTT. Translating gives CSATGPRNSPLHF.

Only a few counts were recorded for this clonotype. V usage is TRBV5-1 and J usage is TRBJ2-1; possibly TRBD2 for D (6 bases). CDR1 is SGHRS, CDR2 YFSETQ, per germline. CDR3 length: 15 amino acids. The V end was cut by 1 base, the J end by 0 bases, with 8 bases between. DNA for the CDR3: TGCGCCAGCAGCTTGATAGCGGACTCCTACAATGAGCAGTTCTTC. Protein sequence: CASSLIADSYNEQFF.

The genes are TRBV20-1 and TRBJ2-7; D gene uncertain. Germline-derived CDR1 and CDR2 are DFQATT and SNEGSKA (reference sequence). CDR3 length equals 12 residues. Between the trimmed V and J ends, which lost 8 bases and 2 bases, there was a span of 13 bases. CDR3 region: CSCETETYEQYF. Here the CDR3 DNA reads TGCAGTTGTGAGACGGAAACCTACGAGCAGTACTTC.

This clonotype was picked up a small number of times. The chain links TRBV7-3 to TRBJ2-1, with 7 bases matching TRBD2. Germline V lookup: CDR1 SGHTA, CDR2 FQGTGA. CDR3 length equals 13 residues. J lost 8 bases, V lost 5 bases, and 6 bases had no gene match. CDR3 nucleotides: TGTGCCAGCAGCCGAGGGAGGGACGATGAGCAGTTCTTC. It is translated as CASSRGRDDEQFF.

This clonotype was detected many times. The rearrangement joins TRBV12-3 or TRBV12-4 to TRBJ1-5, with no clear D. The CDR3 covers 14 residues. The V gene lost 3 bases and the J gene lost 0 bases, with 6 bases spanning the gap. The CDR3 bases are TGTGCCAGCAGTTTGGATCATAGCAATCAGCCCCAGCATTTT. Its protein is CASSLDHSNQPQHF.

The V gene is TRBV6-2 or TRBV6-3, the J gene TRBJ2-2, with D hard to call. Germline lookup yields CDR1 MNHEY and CDR2 SVGEGT. Trimming cost V 6 bases and J 7 bases, with 12 bases left between them. CDR3 length equals 13 residues. CDR3 loop: CASRPGSVGELFF. The CDR3 DNA follows: TGTGCCAGCAGGCCCGGATCGGTCGGGGAGCTGTTTTTT.

This clonotype was counted only a few times. The genes are TRBV14 and TRBJ1-1; D is undetermined. CDR3 size: 14 residues. V lost 0 bases, J lost 3 bases, and 8 bases lay in between. In germline, CDR1 is SGHDN, CDR2 FVKESK. CDR3 sequence reads: CASSQEVAYTEAFF. CDR3 DNA sequence: TGTGCCAGCAGCCAAGAGGTAGCCTACACTGAAGCTTTCTTT. The full variable domain, in which reference TRBV14 and TRBJ1-1 provide the parts outside the CDR3, is EAGVTQFPSHSVIEKGQTVTLRCDPISGHDNLYWYRRVMGKEIKFLLHFVKESKQDESGMPNNRFLAERTGGTYSTLKVQPAELEDSGVYFCASSQEVAYTEAFFGQGTRLTVV.

This clonotype has ten or more counts. The chain employs TRBV20-1 and TRBJ2-1; 9 bases line up with TRBD2. CDR1 and CDR2 from the germline V gene are DFQATT and SNEGSKA (reference sequence). The CDR3 covers 15 residues. With V trimmed by 2 bases and J by 5 bases, 7 bases remained unmatched. DNA for the CDR3: TGCAGTGCTAGATCTCACAGCGGGAGGAACAATGAGCAGTTCTTC. Translated: CSARSHSGRNNEQFF.

This clonotype turned up a few times. The V and J genes are TRBV5-5 and TRBJ2-3; possibly TRBD2 for D (6 bases). The V end lost 8 bases, the J end lost 0 bases, and 13 bases lay between the germline ends. This CDR3 contains 14 residues. Germline loops: CDR1 SGHKS, CDR2 YYEKEE (reference sequence). Here the CDR3 reads CASTRGGSTDTQYF. In DNA, the CDR3 is TGTGCCAGTACTAGGGGAGGAAGCACAGATACGCAGTATTTT. Full variable domain (rest looked up from reference TRBV5-5 and TRBJ2-3): DAGVTQSPTHLIKTRGQQVTLRCSPISGHKSVSWYQQVLGQGPQFIFQYYEKEERGRGNFPDRFSARQFPNYSSELNVNALLLGDSALYLCASTRGGSTDTQYFGPGTRLTVL.

This clonotype occurred a few times. This chain connects TRBV29-1 to TRBJ2-1; 8 bases are shared with TRBD2. The V and J ends lost 6 bases and 9 bases, in that order; junction bases with no gene match: 4. The CDR3 runs 11 residues. The germline V gene has CDR1 SQVTM and CDR2 ANQGSEA. This chain's CDR3 is CSVGLGSEQFF. The CDR3 region has the DNA TGCAGCGTGGGACTAGGGAGTGAGCAGTTCTTC.

The chain links TRBV2 to TRBJ2-3; the D call may be TRBD1 or TRBD2 (5 bases each). Germline V lookup: CDR1 SNHLY, CDR2 FYNNEI. V lost 6 bases, J lost 1 base, and 17 bases lay in between. The CDR3 contains 16 residues. CDR3 residues: CASRESRGRGTDTQYF. The CDR3 bases are TGTGCCAGCAGAGAAAGTCGGGGCCGGGGCACAGATACGCAGTATTTT. The full variable domain, rest sourced from reference TRBV2 and TRBJ2-3, is EPEVTQTPSHQVTQMGQEVILRCVPISNHLYFYWYRQILGQKVEFLVSFYNNEISEKSEIFDDQFSVERPDGSNFTLKIRSTKLEDSAMYFCASRESRGRGTDTQYFGPGTRLTVL.

This sequence joins TRBV7-6 and TRBJ2-7; 8 bases are shared with TRBD1. V lost 5 bases and J lost 3; bases outside the gene matches: 12. The germline gives CDR1 SGHVS, CDR2 FNYEAQ. CDR3 length: 16 amino acids. CDR3 bases: TGTGCCAGCAGCGACGTGACAGGGGTAGCCCTCTACGAGCAGTACTTC. Encoded protein: CASSDVTGVALYEQYF.

V usage is TRBV18 and J usage is TRBJ2-5, with 7 bases matching TRBD1. Trimming cost V 6 bases and J 4 bases; bases outside gene matches: 8. Looked up from germline, CDR1 is KGHSH and CDR2 is LQKENI. This CDR3 region has 14 residues. Written as DNA, the CDR3 is TGTGCCAGCTCCCAGACAGGGAAGGGAGAGACCCAGTACTTC. Amino acid sequence: CASSQTGKGETQYF.

This clonotype was seen more than once but under ten times. The chain recombines TRBV12-3 or TRBV12-4 with TRBJ2-1; 9 nucleotides align to TRBD2. The CDR3 runs 16 residues. V was clipped by 0 bases and J by 8 bases; unmatched bases: 8. The CDR3 protein is CASSLALLAGRDEQFF. CDR3 DNA: TGTGCCAGCAGTTTAGCGCTTCTAGCGGGGAGGGATGAGCAGTTCTTC.

This clonotype was observed a handful of times. The chain carries TRBV4-3 and TRBJ1-1; possible D gene TRBD1, 6 bases. There are 18 residues in the CDR3. Trimming took off 4 bases at V and 1 base at J, with 22 bases between the two ends. The V gene's germline CDR1 is LGHNA and CDR2 YSLEER. This CDR3 reads CASSPQLRGLGGNTEAFF. CDR3 coding DNA: TGCGCCAGCAGCCCTCAACTCAGGGGACTCGGGGGGAACACTGAAGCTTTCTTT.

V usage is TRBV12-3 or TRBV12-4 and J usage is TRBJ1-2; D unresolved. Between the trimmed V and J ends, which lost 8 bases and 7 bases, there was a span of 11 bases. The CDR3 is made up of 11 amino acids. As DNA, the CDR3 is TGTGCCAGCGGCCTCGCAGCTGGCTACACCTTC. As protein: CASGLAAGYTF.

The chain has TRBV7-6 and TRBJ2-6; 7 nucleotides align to TRBD1. Germline V gene data show CDR1 as SGHVS and CDR2 as FNYEAQ. J gave up 2 bases and V 5 bases, and 6 bases lay outside the gene matches. The CDR3 spans 16 residues. The CDR3 coding sequence is TGTGCCAGCAGCCCACAGACAGGGACTGGGGCCAACGTCCTGACTTTC. It specifies CASSPQTGTGANVLTF. Complete variable domain (other parts from reference TRBV7-6 and TRBJ2-6): GAGVSQSPRYKVTKRGQDVALRCDPISGHVSLYWYRQALGQGPEFLTYFNYEAQQDKSGLPNDRFSAERPEGSISTLTIQRTEQRDSAMYRCASSPQTGTGANVLTFGAGSRLTVL.

This clonotype occurred many times. The CDR3 here is CSVTRGEKLFF. The CDR3 region has the DNA TGCAGCGTTACGAGGGGGGAAAAACTGTTTTTT. This chain joins TRBV29-1 and TRBJ1-4; D is possibly TRBD1 (6 bases). Germline CDR1 SQVTM, CDR2 ANQGSEA. Trimming shortened V by 5 bases and J by 8 bases, and 9 bases separated the two germline ends. This CDR3 comprises 11 residues.

Ten or more counts support this clonotype. Sequence at one end of the junction differs from germline and may be a read error. The chain carries TRBV6-1 and TRBJ2-3, with 10 bases aligning to TRBD2. This CDR3 region has 17 residues. Germline-derived CDR1 and CDR2 are MNHNS and SASEGT. CDR3 in amino acids: CASSKAGGLSSTDTQYF. CDR3 DNA: TGTGCCAGCAGTAAAGCGGGAGGGTTATCTAGCACAGATACGCAGTATTTT.

This clonotype was seen repeatedly, ten times or more. V usage is TRBV6-5 and J usage is TRBJ1-1; no clear D gene. V was shortened by 6 bases and J by 1 base, with 15 bases between the two germline ends. Germline V gene lookup returns CDR1 MNHEY and CDR2 SVGAGI. CDR3 length equals 15 residues. The CDR3: CASSYGTFENTEAFF. In DNA, the CDR3 is TGTGCCAGCAGCTACGGAACCTTTGAGAACACTGAAGCTTTCTTT.